Below, 10 T cell receptor beta chains from the same sample are listed, as sequenced in a study of neurological immune-mediated disorders (dated by TCRdb to between 2017 and 2020). Preparation of the library involved 5' RACE. These reads were obtained on an Illumina HiSeq 2500. In TCRdb, the public reads were trimmed at Q25 with fastp and aligned with MiXCR, with productive beta chains retained. Rows are combined by CDR3 protein, so each entry shows the most common genes and DNA. The sample profile shows over 55,000 distinct CDR3 sequences; 2.5% of them were found once. About 2.9% of the sample is in the top ten clones. Sequenced input: PBMCs. The origin of the receptors is a man aged 45-60 years with multiple sclerosis.

This clonotype was detected many times. This sequence joins TRBV5-1 and TRBJ2-5, with D possibly matching TRBD2 (6 bases). V shed 4 bases and J shed 1 base, with 17 bases lying between them. Germline assignment: CDR1 SGHRS and CDR2 YFSETQ. The CDR3 has 16 residues. The CDR3 nucleotides read TGCGCCAGCAGCCCGGCTGGGGCAGCGGGCCAAGAGACCCAGTACTTC. It encodes CASSPAGAAGQETQYF.

This clonotype was seen at least ten times. The junction and the germline gene differ at one end; a read error may be behind it. The chain links TRBV5-1 to TRBJ1-5; the D is unclear. Germline CDR1 is SGHRS and CDR2 is YFSETQ. The CDR3 has 13 amino acids. CDR3 residues: CASSFGGNKTQNF. CDR3 DNA sequence: TGCGCCAGCAGCTTTGGAGGGAATAAGACCCAGAATTTT.

This clonotype appeared many times. This sequence joins TRBV5-1 and TRBJ2-7; the match to TRBD2 covers 12 bases. The CDR3 covers 18 residues. Germline V lookup: CDR1 SGHRS, CDR2 YFSETQ. J lost 0 bases, V lost 1 base, and 8 bases had no gene match. CDR3 in DNA: TGCGCCAGCAGCTTGCGACTAGCGGGGGTCGGGAGCTCCTACGAGCAGTACTTC. It codes for CASSLRLAGVGSSYEQYF.

The sample holds many counts of this clonotype. The chain employs TRBV9 and TRBJ2-7; 7 nucleotides align to TRBD2. CDR1 is SGDLS, CDR2 YYNGEE, per germline. The CDR3 is 15 amino acids. After removal of 0 bases from V and 0 bases from J, the junction contained 3 bases not matched to a gene. CDR3 sequence reads: CASSVGAGSSYEQYF. In DNA, the CDR3 is TGTGCCAGCAGCGTAGGAGCGGGAAGCTCCTACGAGCAGTACTTC.

This clonotype has ten or more counts. Here the CDR3 reads CASSLVGTGDEKLFF. The CDR3 region has the DNA TGTGCCAGCAGCTTAGTCGGGACAGGGGATGAAAAACTGTTTTTT. V and J are TRBV7-9 and TRBJ1-4, with 10 positions matching TRBD1. CDR3 length equals 15 residues. Germline V gene sequence: CDR1 SEHNR, CDR2 FQNEAQ (reference sequence). V lost 1 base, J lost 6 bases, and 2 bases stayed unmatched.

This clonotype was picked up many times. The chain carries TRBV11-2 and TRBJ2-7; D could derive from TRBD1 or TRBD2 (5 bases each). The CDR3 is made up of 15 amino acids. Looked up from germline, CDR1 is SGHAT and CDR2 is FQNNGV. V gave up 2 bases and J gave up 3 bases, with 14 bases separating them. CDR3 loop: CASSLLTPGHYEQYF. Here the CDR3 DNA reads TGTGCCAGCAGCTTATTAACTCCGGGGCACTACGAGCAGTACTTC.

The table lists this clonotype with many counts. This chain joins TRBV29-1 and TRBJ2-3; D may match TRBD1 or TRBD2 (5 bases each). Trimming took off 1 base at V and 6 bases at J, with 14 bases between the two ends. The CDR3 has 14 residues. Germline CDR1 and CDR2: SQVTM and ANQGSEA. DNA for the CDR3: TGCAGCGTTGAAGGTGAGGGGCTCCGGGATACGCAGTATTTT. It yields the protein CSVEGEGLRDTQYF.

In its sample, this clonotype was seen many times. The chain couples TRBV24-1 to TRBJ2-1, with D perhaps matching TRBD2 (5 bases). CDR3 length: 12 residues. V lost 9 bases and J 7 bases, leaving 12 bases between the germline ends. Germline V gene data show CDR1 as KGHDR and CDR2 as SFDVKD. CDR3 loop: CATRSGVNEQFF. Written as DNA, the CDR3 is TGTGCCACCCGCTCCGGGGTGAATGAGCAGTTCTTC.

In this sample, this clonotype turned up many times. The chain uses TRBV6-5 and TRBJ2-5; 8 bases agree with TRBD1. With 0 bases clipped from V and 5 bases from J, the junction kept 2 bases outside the gene matches. The CDR3 runs 14 residues. Germline V gene data show CDR1 as MNHEY and CDR2 as SVGAGI. In DNA form, the CDR3 reads TGTGCCAGCAGTTACTCGCCAGGGGGCGAGACCCAGTACTTC. Its protein product is CASSYSPGGETQYF.

This clonotype came up many times. The J gene is TRBJ2-1, the V gene TRBV5-1, with D possibly being TRBD2 (5 bases). The germline gives CDR1 SGHRS, CDR2 YFSETQ. V lost 4 bases, J lost 8 bases, and 13 bases lay in between. The CDR3 runs to 13 residues. This CDR3 is CASSLQDGDEQFF. The CDR3 region has the DNA TGCGCCAGCAGCCTACAAGACGGGGATGAGCAGTTCTTC.